The present TCR beta chain was sequenced within a study of OX40 agonist ivuxolimab in advanced cancers. Background on the study: In this trial design, patients received ivuxolimab intravenously at 0.01 to 10 mg/kg every 2 weeks. Age averaged approximately 60 years (range roughly 20 to 90), and around 87% were male. The study's findings and limits: The work left the antigen specificity of expanded peripheral T cells undetermined. The study found that CD8+ T cells averaged more expanded clones than CD4+.

Germline assignment: CDR1 SGHNT and CDR2 YENEEA. The J segment lost 4 bases and the V segment lost 6 bases, leaving 1 base of the junction unmatched. This CDR3 is built from 14 residues. Of note for this clone: Its cognate antigen is unknown.

TCRdb's copy holds only in-frame clones and misses some; the assay was immunoSEQ multiplex PCR. Here the sample spans roughly 50,000 clones, 90% to 95% being singletons. This clonotype was obtained from an adult with an advanced solid tumor such as melanoma, head and neck, liver or kidney cancer. Sequences were derived from CD4+ or CD8+ T cells sorted from blood, sampled in a trial of the OX40 agonist ivuxolimab. This chain connects TRBV11-3 to TRBJ2-2; 11 nucleotides match TRBD2. CDR3 region: CASRLAGGTGELFF. CDR3 nucleotide sequence: TGTGCCAGCAGGCTAGCGGGAGGCACCGGGGAGCTGTTTTTT.